This T cell receptor (beta chain) was observed in a study of cytomegalovirus exposure and HLA in healthy donors. General study results and limits: Analysis was carried out at a later point, and it linked a missense DCLRE1C variant to TCR beta V- and J-gene trimming. Reportedly, cytomegalovirus status was diagnosed with high sensitivity and specificity. A previous analysis found most TCR beta V segments productive roughly 87% or roughly 30% of the time.

Notes on this clone: Its antigen remains unidentified.

V dropped 4 bases and J dropped 1; count of bases not matched to a gene: 6. The CDR3 has 16 amino acids. CDR1 is SGHNT, CDR2 YYREEE, per germline (reference sequence). 13 Jbeta primers and 60 Vbeta primers were used for the PCR. The data were produced by immunoSEQ multiplex PCR, yet TCRdb's version contains in-frame clones alone and is incomplete. The sample yields 150,000 to 200,000 clones, 70% to 80% seen once. This chain connects TRBV5-4 to TRBJ2-1; 9 bases are a match to TRBD2. The source material was PBMCs. The clonotype originates from a woman aged 45-65 years in good health and CMV-seronegative. This CDR3 reads CASSAGGGSSYNEQFF. CDR3 coding DNA: TGTGCCAGCAGCGCGGGGGGGGGCAGTTCCTACAATGAGCAGTTCTTC.